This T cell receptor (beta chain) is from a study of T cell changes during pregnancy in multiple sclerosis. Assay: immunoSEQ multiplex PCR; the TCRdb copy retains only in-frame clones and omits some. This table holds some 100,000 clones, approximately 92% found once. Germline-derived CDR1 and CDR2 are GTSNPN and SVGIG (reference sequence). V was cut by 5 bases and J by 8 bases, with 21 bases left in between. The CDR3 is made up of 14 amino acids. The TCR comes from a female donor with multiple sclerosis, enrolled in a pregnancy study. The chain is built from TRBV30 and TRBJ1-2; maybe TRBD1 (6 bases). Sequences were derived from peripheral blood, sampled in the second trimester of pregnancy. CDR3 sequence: CAWGPEAGVSGYTF. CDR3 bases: TGTGCCTGGGGCCCTGAGGCAGGGGTGAGCGGCTACACCTTC.